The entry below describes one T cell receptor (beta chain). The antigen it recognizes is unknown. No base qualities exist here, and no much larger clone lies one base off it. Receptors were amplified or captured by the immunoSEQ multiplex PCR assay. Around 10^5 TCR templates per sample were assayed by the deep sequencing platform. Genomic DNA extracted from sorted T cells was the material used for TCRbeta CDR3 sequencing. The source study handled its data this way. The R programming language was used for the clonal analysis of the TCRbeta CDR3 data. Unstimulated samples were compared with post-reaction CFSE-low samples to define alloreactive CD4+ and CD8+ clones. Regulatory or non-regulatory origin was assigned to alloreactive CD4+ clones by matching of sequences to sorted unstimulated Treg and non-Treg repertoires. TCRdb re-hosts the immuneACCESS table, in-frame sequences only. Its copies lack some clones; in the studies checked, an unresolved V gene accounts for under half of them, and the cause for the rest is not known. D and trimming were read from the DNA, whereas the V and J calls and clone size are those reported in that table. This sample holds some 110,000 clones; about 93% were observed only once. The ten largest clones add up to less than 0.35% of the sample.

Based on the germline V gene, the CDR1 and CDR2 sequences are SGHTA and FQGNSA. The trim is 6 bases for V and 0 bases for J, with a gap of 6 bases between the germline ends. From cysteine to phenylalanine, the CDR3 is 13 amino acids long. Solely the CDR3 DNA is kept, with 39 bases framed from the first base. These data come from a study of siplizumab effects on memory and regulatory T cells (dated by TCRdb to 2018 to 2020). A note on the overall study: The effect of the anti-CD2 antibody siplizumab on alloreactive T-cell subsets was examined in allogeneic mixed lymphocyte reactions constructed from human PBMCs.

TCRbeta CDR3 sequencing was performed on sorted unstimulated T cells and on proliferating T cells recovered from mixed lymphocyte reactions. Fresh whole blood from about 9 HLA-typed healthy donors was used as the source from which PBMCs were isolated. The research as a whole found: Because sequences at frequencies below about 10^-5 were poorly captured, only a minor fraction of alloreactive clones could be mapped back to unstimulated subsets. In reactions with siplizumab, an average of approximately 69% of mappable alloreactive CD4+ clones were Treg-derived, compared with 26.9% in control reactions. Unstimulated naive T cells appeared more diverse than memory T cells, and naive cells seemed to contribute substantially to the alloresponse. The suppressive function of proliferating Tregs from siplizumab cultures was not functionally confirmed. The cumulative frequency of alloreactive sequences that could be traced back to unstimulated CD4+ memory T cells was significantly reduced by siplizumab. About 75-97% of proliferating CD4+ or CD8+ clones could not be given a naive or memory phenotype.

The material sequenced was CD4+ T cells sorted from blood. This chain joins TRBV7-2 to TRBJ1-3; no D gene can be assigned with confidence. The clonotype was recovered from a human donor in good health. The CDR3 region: CASSHDSGNTIYF. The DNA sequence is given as TGTGCCAGCAGTCACGACTCTGGAAACACCATATATTTT.